This TCR beta chain was recorded in a study of cytomegalovirus exposure and HLA in healthy donors. Overall study findings and caveats: The study listed approximately 170 cytomegalovirus-associated TCR beta chains.

Profiled with immunoSEQ multiplex PCR; TCRdb holds only in-frame clones, not every one. The sample has about 130,000 clones, 90% to 97% seen once. The donors were part of the validation cohort of roughly 110 subjects. That cohort was separate from the first cohort, which comprised 670 or so subjects. Comments on this clone: What it binds is not known.

This clonotype originated in a man between 18 and 29 years old in good health and CMV-seronegative. The sequencing sample was made of PBMCs.

The chain's CDR3 is CASSSAGGAYEQYF. DNA of the CDR3: TGTGCCAGCAGCTCAGCGGGAGGTGCCTACGAGCAGTACTTC. The chain combines TRBV27 with TRBJ2-7; 9 bases align to TRBD2. This CDR3 region has 14 residues. With 6 bases clipped from V and 2 bases from J, the junction kept 5 bases outside the gene matches. Germline loops: CDR1 MNHEY, CDR2 SMNVEV (reference sequence).